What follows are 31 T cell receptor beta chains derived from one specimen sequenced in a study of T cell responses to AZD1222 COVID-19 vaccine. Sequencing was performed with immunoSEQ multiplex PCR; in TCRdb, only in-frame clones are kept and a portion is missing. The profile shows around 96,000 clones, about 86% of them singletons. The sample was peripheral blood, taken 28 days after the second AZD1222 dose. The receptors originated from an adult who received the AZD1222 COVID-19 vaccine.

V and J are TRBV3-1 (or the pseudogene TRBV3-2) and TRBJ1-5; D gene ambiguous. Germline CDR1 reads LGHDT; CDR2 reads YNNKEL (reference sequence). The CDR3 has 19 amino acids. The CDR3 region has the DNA TGTGTCGAAGCGCCAACCGCGGGTCTCGGCTGGGATAGCAATCAGCCCCAGCATTTT. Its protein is CVEAPTAGLGWDSNQPQHF.

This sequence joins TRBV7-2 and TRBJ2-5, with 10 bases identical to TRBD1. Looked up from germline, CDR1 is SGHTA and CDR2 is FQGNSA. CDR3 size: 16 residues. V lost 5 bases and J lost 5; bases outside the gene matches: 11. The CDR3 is CASSARPGQGSETQYF. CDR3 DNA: TGTGCCAGCAGCGCCCGACCGGGACAGGGGAGCGAGACCCAGTACTTC.

The CDR3 nucleotides read TGCAGCGTTGCGGGGTTTGATGGCACAGATACGCAGTATTTT. It encodes CSVAGFDGTDTQYF. The chain carries TRBV29-1 and TRBJ2-3; D may be TRBD2 (5 bases). Germline CDR1 reads SQVTM; CDR2 reads ANQGSEA. Trimming took 4 bases from V and 1 from J, leaving 12 bases between them. The CDR3 totals 14 residues.

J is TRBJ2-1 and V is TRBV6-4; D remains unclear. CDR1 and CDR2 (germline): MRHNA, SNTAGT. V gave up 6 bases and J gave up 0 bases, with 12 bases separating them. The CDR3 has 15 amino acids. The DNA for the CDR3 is TGTGCCAGCAGCTCTTCATTCCGCTCCTACAATGAGCAGTTCTTC. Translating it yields CASSSSFRSYNEQFF.

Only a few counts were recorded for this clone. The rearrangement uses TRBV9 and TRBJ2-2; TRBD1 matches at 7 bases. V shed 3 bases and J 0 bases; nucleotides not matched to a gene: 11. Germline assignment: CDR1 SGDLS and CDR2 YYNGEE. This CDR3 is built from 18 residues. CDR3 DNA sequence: TGTGCCAGCAGCGCGACAGGGCTGTACACCACGAACACCGGGGAGCTGTTTTTT. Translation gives CASSATGLYTTNTGELFF. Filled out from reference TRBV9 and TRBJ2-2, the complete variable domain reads DSGVTQTPKHLITATGQRVTLRCSPRSGDLSVYWYQQSLDQGLQFLIQYYNGEERAKGNILERFSAQQFPDLHSELNLSSLELGDSALYFCASSATGLYTTNTGELFFGEGSRLTVL.

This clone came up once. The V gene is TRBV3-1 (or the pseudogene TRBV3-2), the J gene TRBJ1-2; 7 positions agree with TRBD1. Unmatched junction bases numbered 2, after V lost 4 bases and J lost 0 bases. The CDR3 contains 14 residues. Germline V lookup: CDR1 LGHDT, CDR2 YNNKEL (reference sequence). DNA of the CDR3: TGTGCCAGCAGCCCGACAGGGACTAACTATGGCTACACCTTC. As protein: CASSPTGTNYGYTF.

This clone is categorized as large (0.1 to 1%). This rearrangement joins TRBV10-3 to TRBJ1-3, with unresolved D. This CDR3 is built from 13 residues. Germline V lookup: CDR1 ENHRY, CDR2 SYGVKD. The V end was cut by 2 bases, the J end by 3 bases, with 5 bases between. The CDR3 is CAISEGGGNTIYF. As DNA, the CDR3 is TGTGCCATCAGTGAGGGAGGTGGAAACACCATATATTTT.

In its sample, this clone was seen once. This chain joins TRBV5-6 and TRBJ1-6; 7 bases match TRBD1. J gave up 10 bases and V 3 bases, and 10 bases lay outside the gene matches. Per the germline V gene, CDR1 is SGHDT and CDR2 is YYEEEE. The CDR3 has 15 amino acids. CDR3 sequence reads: CASSSGQARGSPLHF. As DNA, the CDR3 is TGTGCCAGCAGCTCCGGACAGGCTCGCGGATCACCCCTCCACTTT. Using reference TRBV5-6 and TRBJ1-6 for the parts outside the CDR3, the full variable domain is DAGVTQSPTHLIKTRGQQVTLRCSPKSGHDTVSWYQQALGQGPQFIFQYYEEEERQRGNFPDRFSGHQFPNYSSELNVNALLLGDSALYLCASSSGQARGSPLHFGNGTRLTVT.

In DNA form, the CDR3 reads TGTGCCAGCAGTGAAGGTTGGGGGGGGAACACTGAAGCTTTCTTT. Translating it yields CASSEGWGGNTEAFF. The V gene is TRBV6-1, the J gene TRBJ1-1; a weak D match, TRBD1 (5 bases). Per germline, CDR1 MNHNS and CDR2 SASEGT. There are 15 residues in the CDR3. V was trimmed by 1 base and J by 1 base, leaving 10 bases between them.

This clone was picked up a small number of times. The DNA for the CDR3 is TGTGCCAGCAGCAAAGACCCGGACAGGGTGAGGTACGAGCAGTACTTC. It encodes CASSKDPDRVRYEQYF. This chain uses TRBV21-1 with TRBJ2-7; the table assigns TRBD1, which was not confirmed against the DNA. TRBV21-1 corresponds to a pseudogene. The CDR3 covers 16 residues.

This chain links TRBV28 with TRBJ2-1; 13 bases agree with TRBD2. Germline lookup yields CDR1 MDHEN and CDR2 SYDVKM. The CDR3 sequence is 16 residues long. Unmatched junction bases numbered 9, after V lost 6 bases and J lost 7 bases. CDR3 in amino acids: CASSLTGLAGHNEQFF. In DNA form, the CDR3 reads TGTGCCAGCAGCCTAACGGGACTAGCGGGACATAATGAGCAGTTCTTC.

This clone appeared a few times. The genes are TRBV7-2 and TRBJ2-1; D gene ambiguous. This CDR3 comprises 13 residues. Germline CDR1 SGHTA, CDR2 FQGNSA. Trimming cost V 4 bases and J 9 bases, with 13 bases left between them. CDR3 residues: CASSSSGPSEQFF. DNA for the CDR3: TGTGCCAGCAGCTCCTCTGGACCGTCTGAGCAGTTCTTC. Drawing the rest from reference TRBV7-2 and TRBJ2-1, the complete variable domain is GAGVSQSPSNKVTEKGKDVELRCDPISGHTALYWYRQSLGQGLEFLIYFQGNSAPDKSGLPSDRFSAERTGGSVSTLTIQRTQQEDSAVYLCASSSSGPSEQFFGPGTRLTVL.

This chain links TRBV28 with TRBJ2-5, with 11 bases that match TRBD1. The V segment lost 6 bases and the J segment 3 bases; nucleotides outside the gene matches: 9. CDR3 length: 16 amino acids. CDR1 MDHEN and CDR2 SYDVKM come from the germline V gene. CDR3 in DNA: TGTGCCAGCAGCTCATTGGGACAGGGGGTGAAAGAGACCCAGTACTTC. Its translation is CASSSLGQGVKETQYF.

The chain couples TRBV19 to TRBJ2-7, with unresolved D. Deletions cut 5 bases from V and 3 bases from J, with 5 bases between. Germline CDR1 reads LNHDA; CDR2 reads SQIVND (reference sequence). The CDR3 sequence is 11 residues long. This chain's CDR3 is CASSPLYEQYF. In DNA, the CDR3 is TGTGCCAGTAGTCCCCTCTACGAGCAGTACTTC. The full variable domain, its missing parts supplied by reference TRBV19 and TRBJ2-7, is DGGITQSPKYLFRKEGQNVTLSCEQNLNHDAMYWYRQDPGQGLRLIYYSQIVNDFQKGDIAEGYSVSREKKESFPLTVTSAQKNPTAFYLCASSPLYEQYFGPGTRLTVT.

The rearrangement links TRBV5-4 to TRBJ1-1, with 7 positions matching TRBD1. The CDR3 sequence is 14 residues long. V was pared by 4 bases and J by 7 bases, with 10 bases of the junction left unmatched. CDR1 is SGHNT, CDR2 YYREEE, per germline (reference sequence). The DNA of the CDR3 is TGTGCCAGCAGCGGAACAGGGGCCCGCGGTGAAGCTTTCTTT. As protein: CASSGTGARGEAFF.

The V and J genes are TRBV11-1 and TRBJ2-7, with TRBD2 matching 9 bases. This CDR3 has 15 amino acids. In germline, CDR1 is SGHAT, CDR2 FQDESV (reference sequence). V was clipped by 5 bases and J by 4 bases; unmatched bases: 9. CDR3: CASSPRGSGSYEQYF. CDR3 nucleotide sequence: TGTGCCAGCAGCCCCCGTGGTAGCGGGAGTTACGAGCAGTACTTC.

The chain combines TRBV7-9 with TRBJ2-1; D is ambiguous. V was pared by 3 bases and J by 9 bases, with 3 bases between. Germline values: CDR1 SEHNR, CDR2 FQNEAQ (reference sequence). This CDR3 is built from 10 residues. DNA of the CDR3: TGTGCCAGCAGCTTCACTGAGCAGTTCTTC. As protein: CASSFTEQFF. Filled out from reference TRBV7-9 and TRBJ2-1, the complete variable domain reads DTGVSQNPRHKITKRGQNVTFRCDPISEHNRLYWYRQTLGQGPEFLTYFQNEAQLEKSRLLSDRFSAERPKGSFSTLEIQRTEQGDSAMYLCASSFTEQFFGPGTRLTVL.

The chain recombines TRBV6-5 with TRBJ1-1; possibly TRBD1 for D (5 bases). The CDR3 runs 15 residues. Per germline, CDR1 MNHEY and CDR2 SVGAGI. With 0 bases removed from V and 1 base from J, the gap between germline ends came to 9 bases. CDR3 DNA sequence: TGTGCCAGCAGTTACTCGGGGGTAACGAACACTGAAGCTTTCTTT. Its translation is CASSYSGVTNTEAFF.

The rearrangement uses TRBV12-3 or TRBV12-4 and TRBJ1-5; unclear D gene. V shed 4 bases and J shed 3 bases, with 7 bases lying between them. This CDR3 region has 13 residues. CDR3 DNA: TGTGCCAGCAGTTACCTGATCAATCAGCCCCAGCATTTT. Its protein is CASSYLINQPQHF.

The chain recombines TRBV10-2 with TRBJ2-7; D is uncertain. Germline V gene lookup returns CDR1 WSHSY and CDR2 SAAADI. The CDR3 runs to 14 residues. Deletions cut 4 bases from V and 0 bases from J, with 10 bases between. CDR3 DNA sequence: TGCGCCAGCAGTGGTTCGGAACACTCCTACGAGCAGTACTTC. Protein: CASSGSEHSYEQYF.

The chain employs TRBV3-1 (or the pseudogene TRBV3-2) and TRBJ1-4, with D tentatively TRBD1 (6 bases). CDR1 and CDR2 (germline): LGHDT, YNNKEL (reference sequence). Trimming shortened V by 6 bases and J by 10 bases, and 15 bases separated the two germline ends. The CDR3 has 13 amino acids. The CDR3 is CASSRAGEGKLFF. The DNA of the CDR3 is TGTGCCAGCAGTCGCGCAGGGGAAGGAAAACTGTTTTTT.

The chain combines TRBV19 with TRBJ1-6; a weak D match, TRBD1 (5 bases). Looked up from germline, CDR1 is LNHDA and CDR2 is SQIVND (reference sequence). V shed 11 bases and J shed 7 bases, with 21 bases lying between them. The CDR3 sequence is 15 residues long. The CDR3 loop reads CAGRDREGLNSPLHF. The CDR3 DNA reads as TGTGCCGGACGGGACCGGGAAGGCCTAAATTCACCCCTCCACTTT. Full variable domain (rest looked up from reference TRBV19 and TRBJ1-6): DGGITQSPKYLFRKEGQNVTLSCEQNLNHDAMYWYRQDPGQGLRLIYYSQIVNDFQKGDIAEGYSVSREKKESFPLTVTSAQKNPTAFYLCAGRDREGLNSPLHFGNGTRLTVT.

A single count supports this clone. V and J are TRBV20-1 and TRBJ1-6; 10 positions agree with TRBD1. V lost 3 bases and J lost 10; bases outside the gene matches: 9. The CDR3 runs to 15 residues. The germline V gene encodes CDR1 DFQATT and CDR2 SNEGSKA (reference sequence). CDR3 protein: CSASHGQGEKSPLHF. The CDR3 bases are TGCAGTGCTAGTCATGGACAGGGGGAAAAGTCACCCCTCCACTTT.

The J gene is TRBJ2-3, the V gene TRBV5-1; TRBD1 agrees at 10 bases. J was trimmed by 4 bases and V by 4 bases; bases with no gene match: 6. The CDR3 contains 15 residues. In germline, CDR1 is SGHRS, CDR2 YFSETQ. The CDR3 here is CASSLGQGFSDTQYF. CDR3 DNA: TGCGCCAGCAGCCTGGGACAGGGGTTTTCAGATACGCAGTATTTT.

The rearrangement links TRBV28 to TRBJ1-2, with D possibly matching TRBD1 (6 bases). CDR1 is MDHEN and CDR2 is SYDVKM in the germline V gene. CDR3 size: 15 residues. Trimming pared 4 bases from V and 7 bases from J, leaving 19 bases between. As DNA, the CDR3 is TGTGCCAGCAGTTCGGGGGCAGGGGATTTCCCTGGCTACACCTTC. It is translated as CASSSGAGDFPGYTF.

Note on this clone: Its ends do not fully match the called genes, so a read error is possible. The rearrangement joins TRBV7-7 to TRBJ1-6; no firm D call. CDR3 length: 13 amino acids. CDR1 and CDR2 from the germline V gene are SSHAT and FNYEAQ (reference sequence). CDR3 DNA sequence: TGTGCTAGCAGCTTTACATTGGCCTCACCCCTCCACTTT. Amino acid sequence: CASSFTLASPLHF.

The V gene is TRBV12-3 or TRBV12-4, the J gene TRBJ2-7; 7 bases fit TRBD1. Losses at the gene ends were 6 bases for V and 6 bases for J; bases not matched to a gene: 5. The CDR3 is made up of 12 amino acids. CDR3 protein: CASRTTGFEQYF. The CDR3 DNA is TGTGCCAGCAGGACGACAGGGTTCGAGCAGTACTTC.

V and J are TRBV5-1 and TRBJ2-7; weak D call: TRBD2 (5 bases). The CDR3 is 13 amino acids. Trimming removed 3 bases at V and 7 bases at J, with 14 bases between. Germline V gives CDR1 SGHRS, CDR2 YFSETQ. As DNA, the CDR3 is TGCGCCAGCAGCTCCGGACTTCTGGGGGAGCAGTACTTC. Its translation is CASSSGLLGEQYF.

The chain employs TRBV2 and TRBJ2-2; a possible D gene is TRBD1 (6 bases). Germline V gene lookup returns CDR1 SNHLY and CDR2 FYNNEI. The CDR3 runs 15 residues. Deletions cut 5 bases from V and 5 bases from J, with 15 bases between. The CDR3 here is CASSWGRLETGELFF. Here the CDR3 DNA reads TGTGCCAGCAGTTGGGGGCGGCTAGAGACCGGGGAGCTGTTTTTT.

CDR3 nucleotide sequence: TGTGCCAGCAGCGTAGCTTTAGATACGCAGTATTTT. Translation: CASSVALDTQYF. The chain carries TRBV9 and TRBJ2-3; no reliable D call. This CDR3 spans 12 amino acids. Trimming shortened V by 0 bases and J by 5 bases, and 4 bases separated the two germline ends. The germline gives CDR1 SGDLS, CDR2 YYNGEE.

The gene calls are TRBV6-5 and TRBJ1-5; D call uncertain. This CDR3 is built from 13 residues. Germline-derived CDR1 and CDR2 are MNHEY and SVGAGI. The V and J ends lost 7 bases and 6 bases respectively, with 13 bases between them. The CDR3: CASIGEWVQPQHF. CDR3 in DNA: TGTGCCAGCATCGGAGAGTGGGTTCAGCCCCAGCATTTT.